These T cell receptor beta chains were read from a single sample in a study of blood T cell repertoires in COVID-19. Here immunoSEQ multiplex PCR was the method, and the copy in TCRdb shows in-frame clones only, minus some. The repertoire holds some 230,000 clones, with more than 75% as singletons. Sequenced sample: peripheral blood. These receptors all come from a man aged 50 or older who had recovered from COVID-19. Each CDR3 is given without its conserved first and last residue. Each record gives: V gene, clone size, CDR3 protein. Clone size appears in some rows only: once, few, many, or a class for an expanded clone.

v_call: TRBV19; clone_size: -; cdr3_aa: ASSSPGLSKVTGELF
v_call: TRBV27; clone_size: -; cdr3_aa: ASSFNPRREQY
v_call: TRBV3-1/TRBV3-2; clone_size: -; cdr3_aa: ASSYHRAGANVLT
v_call: TRBV19; clone_size: -; cdr3_aa: ASSDRGAKNIQY
v_call: TRBV28; clone_size: once; cdr3_aa: ASTDQGAGETQY
v_call: TRBV28; clone_size: -; cdr3_aa: ASTDGLASGSYEQY
v_call: TRBV25-1; clone_size: -; cdr3_aa: ASSEYAGGIRGETQY
v_call: TRBV30; clone_size: -; cdr3_aa: ACSEDYSNQPQH
v_call: TRBV4-1; clone_size: -; cdr3_aa: ASSQALQGQPQH
v_call: TRBV4-2; clone_size: -; cdr3_aa: ASSQPRTSGKIQEQF
v_call: TRBV28; clone_size: -; cdr3_aa: ASSGTSGSYNQETQY
v_call: TRBV30; clone_size: -; cdr3_aa: AWSVTGRGRNQPQH
v_call: TRBV27; clone_size: -; cdr3_aa: ASSRQGSNQPQH
v_call: TRBV6-5; clone_size: -; cdr3_aa: ASGRPNSPLH
v_call: TRBV9; clone_size: -; cdr3_aa: ASSVEASGWGTDTQY
v_call: TRBV6-2/TRBV6-3; clone_size: -; cdr3_aa: ASSYVGANQPQH
v_call: TRBV15; clone_size: -; cdr3_aa: ATSREGTANTGELF
v_call: TRBV6-5; clone_size: -; cdr3_aa: ASSYYYRDSNQPQH
v_call: TRBV2; clone_size: -; cdr3_aa: ASSKAGGRSPFNNEQF
v_call: TRBV19; clone_size: -; cdr3_aa: ASSIPSVTDTQY
v_call: TRBV5-1; clone_size: -; cdr3_aa: ASSLSGGAPYEQY
v_call: TRBV7-9; clone_size: -; cdr3_aa: ASSSEAGGPYEQY
v_call: TRBV7-9; clone_size: once; cdr3_aa: ASSFPSGSETQY
v_call: TRBV3-1/TRBV3-2; clone_size: -; cdr3_aa: ASSHAQGRGGNTIY
v_call: TRBV28; clone_size: -; cdr3_aa: ASRPGGAGSQETQY
v_call: TRBV3-1/TRBV3-2; clone_size: -; cdr3_aa: ASSPYQRQTSSYEQY
v_call: TRBV6-1; clone_size: -; cdr3_aa: ASSEETSGAYEQY
v_call: TRBV5-5; clone_size: -; cdr3_aa: ASEALEGEGSPLH
v_call: TRBV5-1; clone_size: once; cdr3_aa: ASSLAWAASTDTQY
v_call: TRBV24-1; clone_size: -; cdr3_aa: ATSDFIRGTNYNEQF
v_call: TRBV24-1; clone_size: -; cdr3_aa: ATSIAGDTDTQY
v_call: TRBV5-4; clone_size: -; cdr3_aa: ASSSRAGGKSGANVLT
v_call: TRBV28; clone_size: few; cdr3_aa: ASSSPGGNQPQH
v_call: TRBV28; clone_size: -; cdr3_aa: ASSATGTGRYNEQF
v_call: TRBV30; clone_size: few; cdr3_aa: AWTKTRGRYNEQF